Listed here are 21 T cell receptor beta chains from one sample, sequenced in a study of blood T cell repertoires in COVID-19 (dated by TCRdb to 2018 to 2021). Library generation was performed with the immunoSEQ multiplex PCR assay. In TCRdb, the immuneACCESS table is reduced to in-frame sequences with V and J assigned. These tables do not hold every clone; where another copy was compared, an unresolved V gene accounts for under half, and the others remain unexplained. The table for this sample lists around 72,000 clones; roughly 80% of them were counted only once. 20% to 25% of the sample is held by the ten biggest clonotypes. Material for sequencing was peripheral blood. These TCRs come from a woman in her seventies with acute or convalescent COVID-19.

The J gene is TRBJ2-3, the V gene TRBV6-5; tentatively, D is TRBD2 (5 bases). Germline V gives CDR1 MNHEY, CDR2 SVGAGI. The CDR3 spans 14 residues. Between the trimmed V and J ends, which lost 2 bases and 2 bases, there was a span of 8 bases. The CDR3 here is CASSYGRTTDTQYF. In DNA form, the CDR3 reads TGTGCCAGCAGTTACGGGAGAACCACAGATACGCAGTATTTT.

The rearrangement joins TRBV18 to TRBJ1-3; TRBD1 might be the D (5 bases). V shed 4 bases and J shed 4 bases, with 11 bases lying between them. CDR1 is KGHSH and CDR2 is LQKENI in the germline V gene. The CDR3 consists of 14 residues. The CDR3 sequence: CASSRQGPGNTIYF. The CDR3 bases are TGTGCCAGCTCACGCCAGGGTCCCGGAAACACCATATATTTT.

This chain uses TRBV5-1 with TRBJ2-1, with 10 bases matching TRBD1. With 4 bases clipped from V and 0 bases from J, the junction kept 7 bases outside the gene matches. Germline V gives CDR1 SGHRS, CDR2 YFSETQ. The CDR3 contains 17 residues. CDR3 DNA: TGCGCCAGCAGCCCCCAGGGACAGGGGAGCTCCTACAATGAGCAGTTCTTC. Amino acids: CASSPQGQGSSYNEQFF.

V is TRBV28 and J is TRBJ1-2, with 7 nucleotides matching TRBD1. The J segment lost 13 bases and the V segment lost 1 base, leaving 3 bases of the junction unmatched. This CDR3 is 11 amino acids long. Germline CDR1 MDHEN, CDR2 SYDVKM. Written as DNA, the CDR3 is TGTGCCAGCAGTTTATCGACAGGGACCACCTTC. Translated, it gives CASSLSTGTTF.

The rearrangement joins TRBV5-5 to TRBJ1-2; no firm D call. The CDR3 is 12 residues long. Trimming pared 3 bases from V and 7 bases from J, leaving 10 bases between. The germline CDR1 and CDR2 sequences are SGHKS and YYEKEE (reference sequence). The CDR3, as DNA: TGTGCCAGCAGCTCCAGGTCCTTTGGCTACACCTTC. This sequence encodes CASSSRSFGYTF.

The rearrangement uses TRBV18 and TRBJ2-1; TRBD1 agrees at 10 bases. Germline CDR1 is KGHSH and CDR2 is LQKENI. V shed 3 bases and J 8 bases; nucleotides not matched to a gene: 7. The CDR3 sequence is 15 residues long. The CDR3 protein is CASSPSGTGVDEQFF. CDR3 DNA: TGTGCCAGCTCACCCTCCGGGACAGGGGTAGATGAGCAGTTCTTC.

V usage is TRBV18 and J usage is TRBJ1-4, with D hard to call. The germline V and J ends were trimmed by 2 bases and 7 bases, with 8 bases remaining between them. CDR1 is KGHSH and CDR2 is LQKENI in the germline V gene. The CDR3 spans 13 residues. CDR3 nucleotides: TGTGCCAGCTCACCAATAGGAGTTGAAAAACTGTTTTTT. It codes for CASSPIGVEKLFF.

CDR3 coding DNA: TGCGCCAGCAGCCAGACGAGGACAGGGGTCCAAGAGACCCAGTACTTC. Translation gives CASSQTRTGVQETQYF. The chain recombines TRBV4-1 with TRBJ2-5; 9 bases fit TRBD1. This CDR3 comprises 16 residues. Losses at the gene ends were 3 bases for V and 1 base for J; bases not matched to a gene: 6. Germline V gene sequence: CDR1 MGHRA, CDR2 YSYEKL.

V is TRBV7-2 and J is TRBJ2-5; D may be TRBD2 (6 bases). Germline V gives CDR1 SGHTA, CDR2 FQGNSA. The CDR3 is 15 residues long. Trimming took 1 base from V and 1 from J, leaving 10 bases between them. CDR3 bases: TGTGCCAGCAGCTTAGTGGGAGGTGTCCAAGAGACCCAGTACTTC. Encoded protein: CASSLVGGVQETQYF.

The chain uses TRBV5-4 and TRBJ2-7; TRBD2 matches at 10 bases. The CDR3 consists of 15 residues. The germline V gene has CDR1 SGHNT and CDR2 YYREEE (reference sequence). Trimming at V came to 5 bases and at J to 0 bases, leaving 5 bases not matched to a gene. The CDR3 bases are TGTGCCAGCAGTCTGGGACTAGCGTTCTCCTACGAGCAGTACTTC. Its translation is CASSLGLAFSYEQYF.

This clone appeared once. The chain is built from TRBV10-3 and TRBJ1-2; 9 positions match TRBD1. CDR3 size: 13 residues. V shed 6 bases and J 2 bases; nucleotides not matched to a gene: 1. The germline gives CDR1 ENHRY, CDR2 SYGVKD. CDR3 residues: CAISGQGNYGYTF. In DNA, the CDR3 is TGTGCCATCAGCGGACAGGGGAACTATGGCTACACCTTC.

This clone was observed a handful of times. The CDR3 DNA follows: TGTGCCAGCTCACCGACACAGGGGGCGATGAACACTGAAGCTTTCTTT. Its translation is CASSPTQGAMNTEAFF. The chain uses TRBV18 and TRBJ1-1; 9 bases are shared with TRBD1. V dropped 3 bases and J dropped 0; count of bases not matched to a gene: 5. The CDR3 consists of 16 residues. Per germline, CDR1 KGHSH and CDR2 LQKENI.

This chain connects TRBV19 to TRBJ2-1; 8 bases line up with TRBD2. The CDR3 has 16 amino acids. Germline loops: CDR1 LNHDA, CDR2 SQIVND (reference sequence). Trimming cost V 1 base and J 3 bases; bases outside gene matches: 5. The CDR3 DNA follows: TGTGCCAGTAGTATAGTTGGCGGGAGGCGCTACAATGAGCAGTTCTTC. Protein: CASSIVGGRRYNEQFF.

The chain uses TRBV28 and TRBJ2-1; 14 bases are a match to TRBD2. CDR1 and CDR2 from the germline V gene are MDHEN and SYDVKM. The CDR3 covers 18 residues. Trimming cost V 10 bases and J 4 bases; bases outside gene matches: 15. Here the CDR3 DNA reads TGTGCCAATTCGGACAGGCGGCGGACTAGCGGGAGGTACAATGAGCAGTTCTTC. It specifies CANSDRRRTSGRYNEQFF.

This clone appeared a few times. The rearrangement uses TRBV28 and TRBJ2-5; 7 nucleotides match TRBD1. With 4 bases clipped from V and 7 bases from J, the junction kept 15 bases outside the gene matches. The germline CDR1 and CDR2 sequences are MDHEN and SYDVKM. The CDR3 extends over 16 amino acids. CDR3 DNA: TGTGCCAGCAGTTCATTCCGGGGACAGCTAATGGGGACCCAGTACTTC. Residues: CASSSFRGQLMGTQYF.

The gene calls are TRBV28 and TRBJ1-2; 9 bases are shared with TRBD1. The CDR3 contains 14 residues. The trim removed 5 bases at V and 4 bases at J, leaving 5 bases unmatched. Germline V gives CDR1 MDHEN, CDR2 SYDVKM. In DNA form, the CDR3 reads TGTGCCAGCAGTATAAACAGGGGGCTCTATGGCTACACCTTC. Its translation: CASSINRGLYGYTF.

The chain recombines TRBV9 with TRBJ2-7, with 10 bases identical to TRBD2. J gave up 0 bases and V 0 bases, and 0 bases lay outside the gene matches. Germline V gene data show CDR1 as SGDLS and CDR2 as YYNGEE. This CDR3 is 15 amino acids long. Here the CDR3 reads CASSVGLAGSYEQYF. The CDR3, as DNA: TGTGCCAGCAGCGTAGGACTAGCGGGCTCCTACGAGCAGTACTTC.

The rearrangement uses TRBV9 and TRBJ2-3, with TRBD2 matching 12 bases. There are 15 residues in the CDR3. After removal of 4 bases from V and 6 bases from J, the junction contained 6 bases not matched to a gene. CDR1 and CDR2 from the germline V gene are SGDLS and YYNGEE. Written as DNA, the CDR3 is TGTGCCAGCAGCACGCTAGCGGGAGGGGCTGATACGCAGTATTTT. It yields the protein CASSTLAGGADTQYF. Full variable domain (rest looked up from reference TRBV9 and TRBJ2-3): DSGVTQTPKHLITATGQRVTLRCSPRSGDLSVYWYQQSLDQGLQFLIQYYNGEERAKGNILERFSAQQFPDLHSELNLSSLELGDSALYFCASSTLAGGADTQYFGPGTRLTVL.

The J gene is TRBJ2-2, the V gene TRBV5-4, with TRBD2 matching 10 bases. J lost 5 bases, V lost 1 base, and 8 bases had no gene match. This CDR3 contains 17 residues. Per the germline V gene, CDR1 is SGHNT and CDR2 is YYREEE (reference sequence). In DNA, the CDR3 is TGTGCCAGCAGCTTGAGACAGGCTAGCGGGAGAACCGGGGAGCTGTTTTTT. It encodes CASSLRQASGRTGELFF.

This clone was counted a few times. J is TRBJ2-1 and V is TRBV10-2, with TRBD2 as a possible D gene (5 bases). CDR3 length equals 15 residues. V was shortened by 2 bases and J by 2 bases, with 10 bases between the two germline ends. Germline V gene lookup returns CDR1 WSHSY and CDR2 SAAADI. The CDR3: CASSEGSVAYNEQFF. The CDR3 nucleotides read TGCGCCAGCAGTGAGGGGAGCGTTGCCTACAATGAGCAGTTCTTC.

In this sample, this clone turned up a few times. The chain couples TRBV7-2 to TRBJ1-5; D is ambiguous. Germline CDR1 SGHTA, CDR2 FQGNSA. The CDR3 contains 13 residues. The germline V and J ends were trimmed by 6 bases and 5 bases, with 11 bases remaining between them. CDR3 sequence (DNA): TGTGCCAGCAGAATCGGTTACCATCAGCCCCAGCATTTT. Protein product: CASRIGYHQPQHF.